The rows below give T cell receptor beta chains drawn from one sample of a study of blood T cell repertoires in COVID-19. Method: immunoSEQ multiplex PCR; TCRdb's copy keeps in-frame clones and lacks some. The sample has 200,000 to 300,000 clones, 84% seen once. The sequencing input was peripheral blood. All receptors come from a man aged 50-59 years with acute or convalescent COVID-19. The CDR3 runs from the conserved cysteine through the conserved F or W. A D gene is named only where the DNA matches it firmly. Expanded clones are given a class, and other clones once, few, many or no size at all.

J gene	V gene	CDR3 length	D gene	clone size	CDR3 protein	CDR3 DNA
TRBJ1-2	TRBV5-1	15	TRBD1	NA	CASSLSGGASYGYTF	TGCGCCAGCAGCTTGTCAGGGGGCGCGAGCTATGGCTACACCTTC
TRBJ2-1	TRBV11-2	13	NA	NA	CASSSPVAVEQFF	TGTGCCAGCAGCTCGCCGGTAGCTGTCGAGCAGTTCTTC
TRBJ1-2	TRBV6-5	15	TRBD1	once	CASSWGDSSNYGYTF	TGTGCCAGCAGTTGGGGGGACAGTTCTAACTATGGCTACACCTTC
TRBJ1-6	TRBV6-6	14	NA	NA	CASQVKASGHPLHF	TGTGCCAGCCAAGTTAAAGCTTCGGGACACCCCCTCCACTTT
TRBJ1-4	TRBV4-1	17	TRBD1	NA	CASSQMGQALAREKLFF	TGCGCCAGCAGCCAAATGGGACAGGCCCTAGCCCGTGAAAAACTGTTTTTT
TRBJ1-2	TRBV12-3/TRBV12-4	11	NA	NA	CASSLGRGYTF	TGTGCCAGCAGTTTGGGGAGGGGCTACACCTTC
TRBJ1-6	TRBV27	14	TRBD1	NA	CASSRGQGNSPLHF	TGTGCCAGCAGTAGGGGACAGGGAAATTCACCCCTCCACTTT
TRBJ1-2	TRBV6-5	13	NA	NA	CASVGRVSYGYTF	TGTGCCAGCGTCGGCAGGGTTAGCTATGGCTACACCTTC
TRBJ2-1	TRBV11-3	16	TRBD2	once	CASSELLAGAYNEQFF	TGTGCCAGCAGCGAACTCCTAGCGGGAGCATACAATGAGCAGTTCTTC
TRBJ2-3	TRBV11-3	14	TRBD2	NA	CASSLSGRTDTQYF	TGTGCCAGCAGCCTTAGCGGGAGAACAGATACGCAGTATTTT
TRBJ2-7	TRBV13	12	TRBD1	NA	CASSLGGTGVYF	TGTGCCAGCAGCTTAGGCGGGACAGGGGTGTACTTC
TRBJ2-5	TRBV3-1/TRBV3-2	15	NA	NA	CASSQGTVEGETQYF	TGTGCCAGCAGCCAAGGTACAGTGGAGGGGGAGACCCAGTACTTC
TRBJ2-1	TRBV7-3	16	NA	NA	CASSLTGGGSYNEQFF	TGTGCCAGCAGCTTAACTGGAGGTGGATCCTACAATGAGCAGTTCTTC
TRBJ1-1	TRBV7-9	14	NA	NA	CASSLGTSNTEAFF	TGTGCCAGCAGCTTGGGGACTTCGAACACTGAAGCTTTCTTT
TRBJ2-3	TRBV3-1/TRBV3-2	15	TRBD2	NA	CASSSTSGREDTQYF	TGTGCCAGCAGTTCAACTAGCGGGAGGGAAGATACGCAGTATTTT
TRBJ2-7	TRBV5-1	15	TRBD2	once	CASSSSGRVSYEQYF	TGCGCCAGCAGCTCGAGCGGGAGGGTCAGCTACGAGCAGTACTTC
TRBJ1-1	TRBV21-1	17	NA	NA	CASSNPRSGGMNTEAFF	TGTGCCAGCAGCAACCCCAGGTCAGGGGGCATGAACACTGAAGCTTTCTTT
TRBJ2-3	TRBV7-9	11	NA	NA	CASRYSDTQYF	TGTGCCAGCAGATATTCAGATACGCAGTATTTT
TRBJ2-4	TRBV6-6	16	NA	once	CASSYSVTGAKNIQYF	TGTGCCAGCAGTTACTCGGTTACAGGGGCCAAAAACATTCAGTACTTC
TRBJ1-2	TRBV6-1	13	NA	NA	CASSEAFGVGYTF	TGTGCCAGCAGTGAAGCATTCGGGGTTGGCTACACCTTC
TRBJ2-2	TRBV10-3	17	TRBD1	NA	CAISEPRTGKTTGELFF	TGTGCCATCAGTGAGCCTAGGACAGGGAAGACCACCGGGGAGCTGTTTTTT
TRBJ2-7	TRBV18	13	TRBD2	NA	CASSPGTNYEQYF	TGTGCCAGCTCACCCGGGACTAACTACGAGCAGTACTTC
TRBJ2-3	TRBV6-4	14	NA	NA	CASRAGPGTDTQYF	TGTGCCAGCAGGGCGGGACCTGGCACAGATACGCAGTATTTT
TRBJ1-2	TRBV3-1/TRBV3-2	13	NA	once	CASSYDYRDGYTF	TGTGCCAGCAGCTACGATTATCGGGATGGCTACACCTTC
TRBJ2-2	TRBV28	15	TRBD2	NA	CASRLAGRNTGELFF	TGTGCCAGCAGGTTAGCGGGCCGGAACACCGGGGAGCTGTTTTTT
TRBJ2-7	TRBV11-2	19	TRBD2	NA	CASTITSPRLAVTTYEQYF	TGTGCCAGCACCATCACGTCCCCCCGACTAGCTGTCACAACCTACGAGCAGTACTTC
TRBJ1-1	TRBV19	12	NA	NA	CAISGERTEAFF	TGTGCCATCTCGGGGGAGCGCACTGAAGCTTTCTTT
TRBJ2-2	TRBV12-3/TRBV12-4	13	TRBD2	NA	CASISGGVGELFF	TGTGCCAGCATATCTGGGGGGGTCGGGGAGCTGTTTTTT
TRBJ2-7	TRBV3-1/TRBV3-2	14	NA	once	CASSTLGAFYEQYF	TGTGCCAGCAGCACTTTGGGGGCGTTCTACGAGCAGTACTTC
TRBJ1-6	TRBV4-1	18	TRBD1	few	CASSLRTGRVTYNSPLHF	TGCGCCAGCAGCCTCCGGACAGGGAGAGTCACCTATAATTCACCCCTCCACTTT
TRBJ1-5	TRBV25-1	16	TRBD1	once	CASSESQGGRDQPQHF	TGTGCCAGCAGTGAATCCCAAGGGGGCCGGGATCAGCCCCAGCATTTT
TRBJ2-7	TRBV5-1	12	NA	NA	CASSLVPKEQYF	TGCGCCAGCAGCTTGGTGCCTAAGGAGCAGTACTTC
TRBJ2-2	TRBV19	14	TRBD1	NA	CASRQGSNTGELFF	TGTGCCAGTAGACAGGGGTCGAACACCGGGGAGCTGTTTTTT
TRBJ2-7	TRBV5-5	14	NA	few	CASSQGGFAYEQYF	TGTGCCAGCAGCCAAGGAGGGTTTGCCTACGAGCAGTACTTC
TRBJ2-1	TRBV28	13	NA	NA	CASSLYLTNEQFF	TGTGCCAGCAGTTTATATCTAACGAATGAGCAGTTCTTC
TRBJ1-5	TRBV28	14	NA	NA	CASSLLGAGQPQHF	TGTGCCAGCAGTTTACTGGGGGCGGGTCAGCCCCAGCATTTT
TRBJ1-2	TRBV30	15	TRBD1	NA	CAWSVGDRANYGYTF	TGTGCCTGGAGTGTAGGGGACAGAGCTAACTATGGCTACACCTTC
TRBJ2-1	TRBV5-4	14	TRBD2	NA	CASSLGTSLDEQFF	TGTGCCAGCAGCTTGGGGACTAGCCTCGATGAGCAGTTCTTC
TRBJ1-1	TRBV7-8	15	NA	NA	CASSASGGGYTEAFF	TGTGCCAGCAGCGCCAGCGGGGGAGGGTACACTGAAGCTTTCTTT
TRBJ2-1	TRBV7-9	16	TRBD1	NA	CASSLARDSSYNEQFF	TGTGCCAGCAGCTTGGCCCGGGACAGCTCCTACAATGAGCAGTTCTTC
TRBJ2-1	TRBV3-1/TRBV3-2	16	TRBD2	few	CASSREGGGVYNEQFF	TGTGCCAGCAGCAGGGAGGGTGGAGGTGTCTACAATGAGCAGTTCTTC
TRBJ2-7	TRBV28	18	TRBD1	NA	CASRTNPGQDGSSYEQYF	TGTGCCAGCAGGACTAATCCGGGACAGGATGGGAGCTCCTACGAGCAGTACTTC
TRBJ2-2	TRBV19	17	TRBD1	NA	CASSIAQGAANTGELFF	TGTGCCAGTAGTATAGCTCAGGGGGCCGCGAACACCGGGGAGCTGTTTTTT
TRBJ2-1	TRBV15	18	TRBD1	NA	CATSRVIRTGATGNEQFF	TGTGCCACCAGCAGAGTTATCAGGACAGGGGCAACGGGGAATGAGCAGTTCTTC
TRBJ1-5	TRBV20-1	10	TRBD1	NA	CSAGGQPQHF	TGCAGCGCAGGGGGACAGCCCCAGCATTTT
TRBJ2-5	TRBV2	15	TRBD1	NA	CASCPGQGARETQYF	TGTGCCAGCTGCCCCGGACAGGGGGCGCGGGAGACCCAGTACTTC
TRBJ2-7	TRBV30	15	TRBD1	NA	CAWSVLTGQGSEQYF	TGTGCCTGGAGTGTACTTACCGGACAGGGTAGCGAGCAGTACTTC
TRBJ2-3	TRBV28	20	TRBD2	NA	CASSLRGTSGGPFITDTQYF	TGTGCCAGCAGTTTACGGGGGACTAGCGGAGGCCCCTTTATCACAGATACGCAGTATTTT